Included here is one T cell receptor beta chain sequence, with context. The sample belongs to a study of cytomegalovirus exposure and HLA in healthy donors. Sequencing used immunoSEQ multiplex PCR; TCRdb keeps in-frame clones, though not all of them. The table shows tens of thousands of clones, with 90% to 95% occurring only once. Germline CDR1 LGHNA, CDR2 YSLEER. The ends were cut back, 2 bases at V and 4 bases at J, with 12 bases in the middle. CDR3 length: 15 amino acids. The clonotype was recovered from a woman aged 25-40 years in good health and CMV-seronegative. The chain carries TRBV4-3 and TRBJ2-1, with D possibly matching TRBD2 (5 bases). The sequenced sample was PBMCs. CDR3 sequence (DNA): TGCGCCAGCAGCCAAAGGTCTAGCAGGTACAATGAGCAGTTCTTC. It is translated as CASSQRSSRYNEQFF.